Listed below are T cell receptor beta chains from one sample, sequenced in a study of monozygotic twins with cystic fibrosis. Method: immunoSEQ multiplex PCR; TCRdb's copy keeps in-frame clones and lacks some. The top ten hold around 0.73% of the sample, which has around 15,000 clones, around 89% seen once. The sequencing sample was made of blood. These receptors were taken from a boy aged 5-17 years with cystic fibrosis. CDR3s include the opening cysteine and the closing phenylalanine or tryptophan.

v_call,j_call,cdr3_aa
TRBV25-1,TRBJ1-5,CASRGDFNQPQHF
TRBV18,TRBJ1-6,CASSPDRVFSPLHF
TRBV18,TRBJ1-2,CASSPVPNYGYTF
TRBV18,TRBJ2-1,CASSPWDSMGVNEQFF
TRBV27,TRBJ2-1,CASSSTHQAGASYNEQFF
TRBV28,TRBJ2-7,CASSRGGGGHSYEQYF
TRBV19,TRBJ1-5,CASSISGNQPQHF
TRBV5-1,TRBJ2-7,CASSLQLAGVGRYEQYF
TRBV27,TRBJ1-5,CASSGGWGNQPQHF
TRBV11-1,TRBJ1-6,CASSLYNSPLHF
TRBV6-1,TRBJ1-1,CASRSMSGGEGDFF
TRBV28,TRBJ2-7,CASSLTGGYEQYF
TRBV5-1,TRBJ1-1,CASSSGNKNTEAFF
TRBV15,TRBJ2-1,CATGATSIDEQFF
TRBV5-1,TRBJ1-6,CASSPGTGGGPRNSPLHF
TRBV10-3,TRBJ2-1,CATRTANEQFF
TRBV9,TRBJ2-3,CASSGTGHNTDTQYF
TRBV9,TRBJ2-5,CASSAQGQGAETQYF
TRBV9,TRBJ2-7,CASSVGSGGAYEQYF
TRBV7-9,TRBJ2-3,CASSLGASGGADTQYF
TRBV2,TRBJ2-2,CASSEARTGELFF
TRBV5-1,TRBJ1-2,CASRLISGTGGYTF
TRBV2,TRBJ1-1,CASSEALGAPAFF
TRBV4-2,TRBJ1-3,CASSQDFGAGRTIYF
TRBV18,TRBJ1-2,CASSHSDRGLGYTF
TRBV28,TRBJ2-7,CASSGHNFRGQYF
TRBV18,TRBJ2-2,CASSPGTNTGELFF
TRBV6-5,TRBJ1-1,CASSGDRNTEAFF
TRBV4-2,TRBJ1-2,CASSQADEYGYTF
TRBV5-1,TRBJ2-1,CASTPGQGAYNEQFF
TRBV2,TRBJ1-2,CALGLWNYGYTF
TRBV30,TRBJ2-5,CAWTHIETQYF
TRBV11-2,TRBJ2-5,CASSLGVAQKETQYF
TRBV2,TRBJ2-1,CASSETSYNEQFF
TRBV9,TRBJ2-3,CASSVSFGTDTQYF
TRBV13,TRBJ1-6,CASSSGRMSSYNSPLHF
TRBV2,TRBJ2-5,CASSEALLSNYMRGRETQYF
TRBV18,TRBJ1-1,CASSPSVVGEAFF
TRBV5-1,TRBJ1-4,CASAQEGAGNEKLFF
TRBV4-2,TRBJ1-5,CASSQDGQFSNQPQHF
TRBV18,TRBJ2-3,CASSSSGLTPLPTQYF
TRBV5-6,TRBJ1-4,CASSFKQSNEKLFF
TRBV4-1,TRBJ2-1,CASSPGLAGVQLYNEQFF
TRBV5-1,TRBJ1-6,CASRNPPNSPLHF
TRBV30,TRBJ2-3,CAWSATGKLADTQYF
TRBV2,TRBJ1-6,CASRATGGISPLHF
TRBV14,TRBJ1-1,CASSQEWGMMGAFF
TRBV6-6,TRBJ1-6,CASSYQTGGQSPLHF
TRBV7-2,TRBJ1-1,CASSPNGGYTEAFF